These 5 T cell receptor beta chains were all obtained from the same sample, sequenced in a study of blood T cell repertoires in COVID-19. Assay: immunoSEQ multiplex PCR; the TCRdb copy retains only in-frame clones and omits some. The sample holds some 150,000 clones, approximately 85% seen once. The specimen sequenced was peripheral blood. The receptors originated from a man aged 50-59 years with acute or convalescent COVID-19.

The chain uses TRBV19 and TRBJ2-1; 10 bases match TRBD2. Germline values: CDR1 LNHDA, CDR2 SQIVND (reference sequence). Losses at the gene ends were 8 bases for V and 4 bases for J; bases not matched to a gene: 5. This CDR3 contains 14 residues. In DNA, the CDR3 is TGTGCCAGTTCCCCAGCGGGAGGGTACAATGAGCAGTTCTTC. It translates to CASSPAGGYNEQFF.

The genes are TRBV4-1 and TRBJ1-3; possible D gene TRBD1, 6 bases. This CDR3 region has 16 residues. Looked up from germline, CDR1 is MGHRA and CDR2 is YSYEKL. The V gene lost 3 bases and the J gene lost 2 bases, with 14 bases spanning the gap. CDR3 bases: TGCGCCAGCAGCCAGTTACAGGGCCTTCCTGGAAACACCATATATTTT. Translating gives CASSQLQGLPGNTIYF.

There are a few counts of this clone. The V call is TRBV2, the J call TRBJ1-2, with 7 bases aligning to TRBD1. V dropped 7 bases and J dropped 7; count of bases not matched to a gene: 9. Per the germline V gene, CDR1 is SNHLY and CDR2 is FYNNEI. This CDR3 is built from 13 residues. CDR3 sequence: CASNKGATPGYTF. Here the CDR3 DNA reads TGTGCCAGCAACAAGGGGGCAACCCCTGGCTACACCTTC.

The chain joins TRBV6-5 to TRBJ1-2; 11 bases align to TRBD1. CDR3 length equals 15 residues. CDR1 MNHEY and CDR2 SVGAGI come from the germline V gene. Germline trimming cut 5 bases from V and 4 bases from J; bases unmatched to any gene: 6. The CDR3 sequence is CASSQPGQGVYGYTF. The CDR3, as DNA: TGTGCCAGCAGTCAACCGGGACAGGGGGTCTATGGCTACACCTTC.

V gene TRBV9 combines with J gene TRBJ2-7, with 8 nucleotides matching TRBD1. The CDR3 extends over 17 amino acids. CDR1 is SGDLS, CDR2 YYNGEE, per germline. Trimming at V came to 2 bases and at J to 1 base, leaving 11 bases not matched to a gene. The CDR3 region has the DNA TGTGCCAGCAGCGTCGGGTTTCCGGGACAGGTGTCCTACGAGCAGTACTTC. Translating gives CASSVGFPGQVSYEQYF. Together with reference TRBV9 and TRBJ2-7, the CDR3 gives the full variable domain: DSGVTQTPKHLITATGQRVTLRCSPRSGDLSVYWYQQSLDQGLQFLIQYYNGEERAKGNILERFSAQQFPDLHSELNLSSLELGDSALYFCASSVGFPGQVSYEQYFGPGTRLTVT.